This T cell receptor beta chain comes out of a study of T cell repertoires in cytomegalovirus infection. Study-level background: Public TCR beta signatures marked donors with CMV infection and the matching HLA. Study conclusions and caveats: Ex vivo, HLA-C-restricted CMV-specific TCR beta clonotypes prevailed over the rest of the response. Carriers of CMV plus the relevant HLA were identified by cumulative public TCR beta family frequency.

The V gene's germline CDR1 is MNHNY and CDR2 SVGAGI (reference sequence). This CDR3 comprises 14 residues. After removal of 5 bases from V and 1 base from J, the junction contained 2 bases not matched to a gene. TCRdb reprocessed the reads with MiXCR, giving one entry per CDR3 protein. The sample lists more than 150,000 distinct CDR3 sequences, around 20% seen once, with about 3% in the top ten. With regard to this clonotype: Antigen specificity is unknown.

Sequencing used PBMCs. The chain uses TRBV6-6 and TRBJ2-7; 10 bases fit TRBD1. The receptor comes from a human donor in good health (CMV status not recorded). Some clones in this sample may be carry-over from other donors' samples. The CDR3 DNA follows: TGTGCCAGCAGTAGGACAGGGGGGTCCTACGAGCAGTACTTC. Amino acids: CASSRTGGSYEQYF.